Ten or more counts support the clone carrying this TCR beta chain. Its specificity is unknown. The ends were cut back, 5 bases at V and 0 bases at J, with 15 bases in the middle. The CDR3 consists of 16 residues. Germline V lookup: CDR1 SGHRS, CDR2 YFSETQ. This record comes from a study of regulatory T cells in long-lasting Graves disease. Points from the study as a whole: Patients whose Graves' disease persisted exhibited lower TCR diversity than those newly diagnosed. Persistent disease exhibited a predilection for TRBV28, TRBJ1-2 and TRBJ2-5.

Sequencing libraries for TCR beta were prepared with iRepertoire HTBI primers and Arm-PCR of CDR3 regions. As handled by the study authors: Identification across samples found some 60 TRBV and around 15 TRBJ segments. TCRdb processed the multiplex PCR reads anew with MiXCR; each CDR3 protein has one entry. The V and J calls were not made by the authors but by TCRdb's processing. The table records about 470,000 distinct CDR3 sequences, around 14% of them present only once. Time point indicated: newly diagnosed GD, antithyroid drugs for less than 3 months. Construction of the TCR library relied on RNA isolated from PBMCs. The sample was also reused in another study, on T cells in Graves' hyperthyroidism and ophthalmopathy. From that paper: An absence of ophthalmopathy progression within 18 months meant stable Graves' hyperthyroidism.

This sequence joins TRBV5-1 and TRBJ2-1; tentatively, D is TRBD1 or TRBD2 (5 bases each). The sample consisted of peripheral blood mononuclear cells (PBMCs), taken at new diagnosis, from a patient treated with antithyroid drugs. This clonotype originated in a woman aged 25 to 39 with Graves disease. CDR3 region: CASRSPGRASYNEQFF. CDR3 DNA: TGCGCCAGCAGATCCCCGGGGCGGGCCTCCTACAATGAGCAGTTCTTC.